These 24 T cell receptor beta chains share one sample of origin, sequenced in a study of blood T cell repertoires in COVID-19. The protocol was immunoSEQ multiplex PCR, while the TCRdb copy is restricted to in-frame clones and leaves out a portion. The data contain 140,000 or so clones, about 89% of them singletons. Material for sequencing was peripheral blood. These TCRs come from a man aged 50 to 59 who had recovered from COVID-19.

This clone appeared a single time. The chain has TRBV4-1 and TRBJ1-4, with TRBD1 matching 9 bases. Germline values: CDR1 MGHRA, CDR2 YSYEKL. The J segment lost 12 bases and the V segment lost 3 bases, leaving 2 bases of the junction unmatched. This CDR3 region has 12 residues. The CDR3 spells CASSQNRGQLFF. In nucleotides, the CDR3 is TGCGCCAGCAGCCAGAACAGGGGGCAACTGTTTTTT.

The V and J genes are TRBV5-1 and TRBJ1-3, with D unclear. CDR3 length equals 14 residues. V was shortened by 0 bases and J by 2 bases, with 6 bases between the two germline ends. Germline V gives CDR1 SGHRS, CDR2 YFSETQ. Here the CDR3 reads CASSLVAAGNTIYF. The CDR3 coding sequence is TGCGCCAGCAGCTTGGTGGCAGCTGGAAACACCATATATTTT.

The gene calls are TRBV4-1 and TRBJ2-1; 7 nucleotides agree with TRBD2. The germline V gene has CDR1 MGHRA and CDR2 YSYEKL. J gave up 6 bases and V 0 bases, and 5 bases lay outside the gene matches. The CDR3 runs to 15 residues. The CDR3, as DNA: TGCGCCAGCAGCCAAGAGTCTCCGGGGGGCAATGAGCAGTTCTTC. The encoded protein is CASSQESPGGNEQFF.

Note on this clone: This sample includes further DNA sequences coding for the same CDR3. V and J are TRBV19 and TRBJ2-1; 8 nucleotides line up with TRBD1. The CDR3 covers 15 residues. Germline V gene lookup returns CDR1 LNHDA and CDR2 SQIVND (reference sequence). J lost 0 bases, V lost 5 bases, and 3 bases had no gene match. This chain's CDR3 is CASSLTGGSYNEQFF. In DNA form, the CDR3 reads TGTGCCAGTAGTTTAACAGGGGGCTCCTACAATGAGCAGTTCTTC.

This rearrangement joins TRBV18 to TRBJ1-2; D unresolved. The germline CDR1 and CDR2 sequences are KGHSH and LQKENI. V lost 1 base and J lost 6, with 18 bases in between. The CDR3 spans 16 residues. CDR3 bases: TGTGCCAGCTCACCACTCCCATCTCTTGGAGTGGATGGCTACACCTTC. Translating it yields CASSPLPSLGVDGYTF.

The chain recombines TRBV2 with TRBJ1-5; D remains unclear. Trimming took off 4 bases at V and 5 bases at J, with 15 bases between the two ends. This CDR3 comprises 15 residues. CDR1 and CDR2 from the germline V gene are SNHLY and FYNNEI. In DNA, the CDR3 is TGTGCCAGCAGTGGCGGCAGCTATGAGGATCAGCCCCAGCATTTT. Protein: CASSGGSYEDQPQHF.

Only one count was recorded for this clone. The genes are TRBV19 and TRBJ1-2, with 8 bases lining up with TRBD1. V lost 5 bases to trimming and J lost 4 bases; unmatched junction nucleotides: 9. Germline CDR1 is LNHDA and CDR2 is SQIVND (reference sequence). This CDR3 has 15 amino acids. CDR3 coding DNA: TGTGCCAGTAGTCCACGACAGGGGTTTTTCTATGGCTACACCTTC. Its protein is CASSPRQGFFYGYTF.

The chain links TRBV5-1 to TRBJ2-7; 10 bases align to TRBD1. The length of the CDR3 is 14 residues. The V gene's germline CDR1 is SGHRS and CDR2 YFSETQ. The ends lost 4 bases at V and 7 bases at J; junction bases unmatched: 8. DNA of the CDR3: TGCGCCAGCAGCACCGGGACAGGGGTCTGGGAGCAGTACTTC. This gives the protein CASSTGTGVWEQYF.

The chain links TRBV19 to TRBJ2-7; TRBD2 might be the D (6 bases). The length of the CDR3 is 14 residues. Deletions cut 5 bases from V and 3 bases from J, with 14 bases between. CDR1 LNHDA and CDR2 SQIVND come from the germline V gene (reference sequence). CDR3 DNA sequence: TGTGCCAGTAGTTCAGCTAGCGTTAACTACGAGCAGTACTTC. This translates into CASSSASVNYEQYF.

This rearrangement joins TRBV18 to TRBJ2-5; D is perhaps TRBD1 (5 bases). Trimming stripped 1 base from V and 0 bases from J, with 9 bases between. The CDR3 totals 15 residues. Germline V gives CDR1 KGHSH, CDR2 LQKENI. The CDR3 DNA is TGTGCCAGCTCACCACGGCAGACAGACCAAGAGACCCAGTACTTC. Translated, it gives CASSPRQTDQETQYF.

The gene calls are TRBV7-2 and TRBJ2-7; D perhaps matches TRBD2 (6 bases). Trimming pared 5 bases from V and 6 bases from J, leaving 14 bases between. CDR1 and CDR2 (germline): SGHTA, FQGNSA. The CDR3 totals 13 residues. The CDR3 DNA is TGTGCCAGCAGCCTGGACTATTCTGCCGAGCAGTACTTC. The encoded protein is CASSLDYSAEQYF.

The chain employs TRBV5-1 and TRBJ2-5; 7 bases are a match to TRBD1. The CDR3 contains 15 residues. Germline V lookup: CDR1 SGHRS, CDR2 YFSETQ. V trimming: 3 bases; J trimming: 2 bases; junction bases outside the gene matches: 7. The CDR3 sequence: CASSSLPGQQETQYF. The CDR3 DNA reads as TGCGCCAGCAGCTCGCTACCGGGACAGCAAGAGACCCAGTACTTC. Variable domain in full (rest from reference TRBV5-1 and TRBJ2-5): KAGVTQTPRYLIKTRGQQVTLSCSPISGHRSVSWYQQTPGQGLQFLFEYFSETQRNKGNFPGRFSGRQFSNSRSEMNVSTLELGDSALYLCASSSLPGQQETQYFGPGTRLLVL.

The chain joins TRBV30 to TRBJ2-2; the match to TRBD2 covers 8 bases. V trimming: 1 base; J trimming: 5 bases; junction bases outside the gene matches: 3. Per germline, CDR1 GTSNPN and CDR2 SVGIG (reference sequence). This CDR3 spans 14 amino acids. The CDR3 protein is CAWSAGGRTGELFF. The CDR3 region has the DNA TGTGCCTGGAGTGCGGGGGGGCGGACCGGGGAGCTGTTTTTT.

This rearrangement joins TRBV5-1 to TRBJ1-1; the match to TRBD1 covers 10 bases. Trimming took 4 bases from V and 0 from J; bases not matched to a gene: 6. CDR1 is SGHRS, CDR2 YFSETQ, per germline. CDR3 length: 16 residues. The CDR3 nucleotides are TGCGCCAGCAGCCCGGAGACAGGGGGCATGAACACTGAAGCTTTCTTT. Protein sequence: CASSPETGGMNTEAFF.

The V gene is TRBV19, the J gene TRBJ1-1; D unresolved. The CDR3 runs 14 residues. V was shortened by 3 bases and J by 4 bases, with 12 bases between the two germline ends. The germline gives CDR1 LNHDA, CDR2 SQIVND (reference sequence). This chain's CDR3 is CASSMAREGTEAFF. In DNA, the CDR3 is TGTGCCAGTAGTATGGCCCGGGAAGGCACTGAAGCTTTCTTT.

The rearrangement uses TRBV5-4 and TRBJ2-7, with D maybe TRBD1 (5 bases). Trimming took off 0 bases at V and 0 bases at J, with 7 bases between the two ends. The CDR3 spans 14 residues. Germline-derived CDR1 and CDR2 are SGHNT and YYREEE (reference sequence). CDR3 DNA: TGTGCCAGCAGCTTGGGGGGCGGCTCCTACGAGCAGTACTTC. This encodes CASSLGGGSYEQYF.

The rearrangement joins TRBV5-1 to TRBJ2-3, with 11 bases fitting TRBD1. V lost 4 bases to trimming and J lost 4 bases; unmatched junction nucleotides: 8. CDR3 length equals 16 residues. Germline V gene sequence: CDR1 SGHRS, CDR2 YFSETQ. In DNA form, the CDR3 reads TGCGCCAGCAGCAAAGGGGACAGGGGGTGGGCAGATACGCAGTATTTT. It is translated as CASSKGDRGWADTQYF.

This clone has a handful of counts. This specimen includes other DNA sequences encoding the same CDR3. The CDR3 coding sequence is TGTGCCAGCAGTTCCAACCCGGGCTACAATGAGCAGTTCTTC. Translation: CASSSNPGYNEQFF. V gene TRBV7-2 combines with J gene TRBJ2-1; no reliable D call. This CDR3 is built from 14 residues. The germline V gene has CDR1 SGHTA and CDR2 FQGNSA. The V end lost 6 bases, the J end lost 3 bases, and 12 bases lay between the germline ends.

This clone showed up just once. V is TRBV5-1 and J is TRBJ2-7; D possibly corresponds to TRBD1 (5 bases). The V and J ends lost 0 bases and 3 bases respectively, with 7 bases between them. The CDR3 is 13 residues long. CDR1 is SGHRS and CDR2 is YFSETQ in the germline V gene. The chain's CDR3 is CASSLGQNYEQYF. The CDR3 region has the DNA TGCGCCAGCAGCTTGGGACAGAACTACGAGCAGTACTTC.

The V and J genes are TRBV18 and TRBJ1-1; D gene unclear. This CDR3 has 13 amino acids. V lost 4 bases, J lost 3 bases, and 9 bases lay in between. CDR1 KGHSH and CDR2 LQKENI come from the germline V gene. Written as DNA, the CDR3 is TGTGCCAGCTCACGGGGAGCCGACACTGAAGCTTTCTTT. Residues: CASSRGADTEAFF.

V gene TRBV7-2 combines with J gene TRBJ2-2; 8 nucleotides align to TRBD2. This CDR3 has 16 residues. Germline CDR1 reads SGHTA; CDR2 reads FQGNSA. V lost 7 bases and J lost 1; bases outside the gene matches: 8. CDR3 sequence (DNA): TGTGCCAGCATTCCCGGGGGGGGCAGGAACACCGGGGAGCTGTTTTTT. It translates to CASIPGGGRNTGELFF.

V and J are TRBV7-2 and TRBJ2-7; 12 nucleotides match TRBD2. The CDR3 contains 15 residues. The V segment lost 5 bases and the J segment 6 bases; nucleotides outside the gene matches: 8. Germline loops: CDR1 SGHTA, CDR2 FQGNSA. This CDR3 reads CASSLRTSGVREQYF. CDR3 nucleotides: TGTGCCAGCAGCCTGCGGACTAGCGGGGTGCGCGAGCAGTACTTC.

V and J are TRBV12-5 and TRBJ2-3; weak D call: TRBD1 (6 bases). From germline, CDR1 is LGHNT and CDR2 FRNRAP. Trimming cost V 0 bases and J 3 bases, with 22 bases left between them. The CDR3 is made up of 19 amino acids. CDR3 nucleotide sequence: TGTGCTAGTGGTTTGGTAGGGGAATTAAGGGGGAGTGAGACAGATACGCAGTATTTT. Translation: CASGLVGELRGSETDTQYF.

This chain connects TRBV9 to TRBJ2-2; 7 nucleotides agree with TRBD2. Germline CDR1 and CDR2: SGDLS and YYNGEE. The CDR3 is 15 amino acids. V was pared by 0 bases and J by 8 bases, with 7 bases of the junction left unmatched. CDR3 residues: CASSVVAGVSGELFF. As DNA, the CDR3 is TGTGCCAGCAGCGTAGTGGCGGGGGTATCGGGGGAGCTGTTTTTT. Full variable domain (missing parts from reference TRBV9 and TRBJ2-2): DSGVTQTPKHLITATGQRVTLRCSPRSGDLSVYWYQQSLDQGLQFLIQYYNGEERAKGNILERFSAQQFPDLHSELNLSSLELGDSALYFCASSVVAGVSGELFFGEGSRLTVL.